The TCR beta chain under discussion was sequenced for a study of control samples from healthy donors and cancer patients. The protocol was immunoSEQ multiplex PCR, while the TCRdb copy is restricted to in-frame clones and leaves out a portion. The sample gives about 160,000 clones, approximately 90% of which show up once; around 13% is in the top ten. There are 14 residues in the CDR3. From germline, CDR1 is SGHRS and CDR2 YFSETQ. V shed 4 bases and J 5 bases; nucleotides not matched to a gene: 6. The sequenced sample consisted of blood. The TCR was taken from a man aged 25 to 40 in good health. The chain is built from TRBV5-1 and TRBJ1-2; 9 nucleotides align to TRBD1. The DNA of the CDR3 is TGCGCCAGCAGCGCCTCGGGACAGGGTTATGGCTACACCTTC. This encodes CASSASGQGYGYTF.